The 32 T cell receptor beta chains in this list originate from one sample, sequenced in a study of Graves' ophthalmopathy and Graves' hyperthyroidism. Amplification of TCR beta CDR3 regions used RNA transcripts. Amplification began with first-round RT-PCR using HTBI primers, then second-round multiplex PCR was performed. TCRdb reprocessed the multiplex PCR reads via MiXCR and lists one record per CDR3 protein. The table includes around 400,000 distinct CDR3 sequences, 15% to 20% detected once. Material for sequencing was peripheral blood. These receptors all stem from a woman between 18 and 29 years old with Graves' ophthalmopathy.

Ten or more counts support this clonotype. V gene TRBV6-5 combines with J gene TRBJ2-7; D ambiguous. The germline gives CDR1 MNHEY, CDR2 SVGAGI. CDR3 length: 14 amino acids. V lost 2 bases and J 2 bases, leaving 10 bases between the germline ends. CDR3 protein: CASSYSTPTYEQYF. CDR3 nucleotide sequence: TGTGCCAGCAGTTACAGTACCCCGACCTACGAGCAGTACTTC.

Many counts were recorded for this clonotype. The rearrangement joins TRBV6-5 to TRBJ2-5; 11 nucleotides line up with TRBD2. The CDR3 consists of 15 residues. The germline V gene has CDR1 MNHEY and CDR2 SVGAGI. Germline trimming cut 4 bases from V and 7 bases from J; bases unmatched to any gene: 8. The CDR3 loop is CASSLLAGGRGTQYF. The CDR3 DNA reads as TGTGCCAGCAGTTTATTAGCGGGGGGGCGGGGGACCCAGTACTTC.

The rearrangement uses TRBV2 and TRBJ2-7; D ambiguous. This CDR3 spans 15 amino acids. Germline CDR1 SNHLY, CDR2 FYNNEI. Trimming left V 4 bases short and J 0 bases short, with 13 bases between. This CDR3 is CASSGGRTYSYEQYF. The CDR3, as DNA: TGTGCCAGCAGTGGTGGTAGGACGTACTCCTACGAGCAGTACTTC.

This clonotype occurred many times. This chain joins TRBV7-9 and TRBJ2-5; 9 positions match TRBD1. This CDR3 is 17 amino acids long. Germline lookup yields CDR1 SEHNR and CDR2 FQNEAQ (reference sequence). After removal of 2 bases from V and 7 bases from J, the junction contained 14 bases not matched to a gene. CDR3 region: CASSLLMRTTGGWTQYF. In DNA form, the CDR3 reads TGTGCCAGCAGCTTATTAATGAGAACCACAGGGGGCTGGACCCAGTACTTC. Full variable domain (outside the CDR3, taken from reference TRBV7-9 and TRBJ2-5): DTGVSQNPRHKITKRGQNVTFRCDPISEHNRLYWYRQTLGQGPEFLTYFQNEAQLEKSRLLSDRFSAERPKGSFSTLEIQRTEQGDSAMYLCASSLLMRTTGGWTQYFGPGTRLLVL.

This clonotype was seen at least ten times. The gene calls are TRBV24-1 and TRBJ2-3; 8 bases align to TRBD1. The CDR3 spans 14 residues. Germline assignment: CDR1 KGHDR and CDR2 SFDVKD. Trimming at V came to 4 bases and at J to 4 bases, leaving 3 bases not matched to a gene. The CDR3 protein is CATSEDREADTQYF. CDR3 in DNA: TGTGCCACCAGTGAGGACAGGGAGGCAGATACGCAGTATTTT.

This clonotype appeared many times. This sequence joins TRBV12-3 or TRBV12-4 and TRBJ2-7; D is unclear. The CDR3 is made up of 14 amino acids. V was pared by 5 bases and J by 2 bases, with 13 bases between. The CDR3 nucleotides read TGTGCCAGCAGTCCCTCCGACACCGCCTACGAGCAGTACTTC. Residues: CASSPSDTAYEQYF.

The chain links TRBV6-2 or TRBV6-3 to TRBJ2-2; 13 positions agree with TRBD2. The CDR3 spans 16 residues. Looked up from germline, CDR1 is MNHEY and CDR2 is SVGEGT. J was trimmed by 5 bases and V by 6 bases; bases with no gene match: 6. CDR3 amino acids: CASRTSGRAYTGELFF. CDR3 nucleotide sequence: TGTGCCAGCAGAACTAGCGGGAGGGCCTATACCGGGGAGCTGTTTTTT.

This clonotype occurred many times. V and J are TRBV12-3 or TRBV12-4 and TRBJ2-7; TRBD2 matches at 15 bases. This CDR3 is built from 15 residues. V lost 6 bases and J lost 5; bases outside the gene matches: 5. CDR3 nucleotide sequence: TGTGCCAGCAGAAGGGGACTAGCGGGAGGCCACGAGCAGTACTTC. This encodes CASRRGLAGGHEQYF.

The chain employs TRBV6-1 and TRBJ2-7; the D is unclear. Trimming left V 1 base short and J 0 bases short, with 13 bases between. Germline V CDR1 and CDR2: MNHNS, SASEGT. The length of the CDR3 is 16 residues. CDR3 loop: CASSEEEQAVSYEQYF. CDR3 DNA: TGTGCCAGCAGTGAAGAAGAACAAGCCGTCTCCTACGAGCAGTACTTC.

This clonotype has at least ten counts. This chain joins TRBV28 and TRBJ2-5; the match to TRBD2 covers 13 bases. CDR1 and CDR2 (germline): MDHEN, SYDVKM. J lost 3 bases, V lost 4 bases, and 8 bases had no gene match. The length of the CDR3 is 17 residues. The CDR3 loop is CASSSGLAGDREETQYF. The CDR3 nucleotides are TGTGCCAGCAGTTCCGGACTAGCGGGGGACAGAGAAGAGACCCAGTACTTC.

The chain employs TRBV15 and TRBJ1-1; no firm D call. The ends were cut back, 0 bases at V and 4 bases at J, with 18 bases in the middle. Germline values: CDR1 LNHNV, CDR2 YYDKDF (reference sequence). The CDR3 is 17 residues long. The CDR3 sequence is CATSRDLSNSYFTEAFF. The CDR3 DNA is TGTGCCACCAGCAGAGATCTGTCGAACAGCTACTTCACTGAAGCTTTCTTT.

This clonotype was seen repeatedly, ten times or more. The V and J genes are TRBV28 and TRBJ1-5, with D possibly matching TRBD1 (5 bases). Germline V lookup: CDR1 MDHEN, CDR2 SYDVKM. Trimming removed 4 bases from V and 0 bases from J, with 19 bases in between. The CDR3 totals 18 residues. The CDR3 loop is CASSSGERDRHSNQPQHF. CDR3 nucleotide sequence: TGTGCCAGCAGTTCAGGAGAGAGGGACCGCCATAGCAATCAGCCCCAGCATTTT.

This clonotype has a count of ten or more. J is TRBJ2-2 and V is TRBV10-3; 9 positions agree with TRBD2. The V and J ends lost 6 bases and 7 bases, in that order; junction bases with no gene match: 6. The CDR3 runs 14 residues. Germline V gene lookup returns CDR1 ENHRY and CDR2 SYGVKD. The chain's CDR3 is CAISLAGRGGELFF. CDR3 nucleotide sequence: TGTGCCATCAGCCTAGCGGGAAGGGGCGGGGAGCTGTTTTTT.

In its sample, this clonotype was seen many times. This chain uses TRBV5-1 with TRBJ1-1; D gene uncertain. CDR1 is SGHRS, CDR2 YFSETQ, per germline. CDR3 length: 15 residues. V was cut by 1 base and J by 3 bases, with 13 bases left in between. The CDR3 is CASSLRGFGYTEAFF. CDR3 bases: TGCGCCAGCAGCTTGAGAGGGTTTGGTTACACTGAAGCTTTCTTT.

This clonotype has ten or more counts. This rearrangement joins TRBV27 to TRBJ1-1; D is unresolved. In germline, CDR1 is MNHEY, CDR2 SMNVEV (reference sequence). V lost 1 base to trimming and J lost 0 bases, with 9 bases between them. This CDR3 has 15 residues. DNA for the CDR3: TGTGCCAGCAGTTTATTCGGCAGGATGAACACTGAAGCTTTCTTT. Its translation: CASSLFGRMNTEAFF.

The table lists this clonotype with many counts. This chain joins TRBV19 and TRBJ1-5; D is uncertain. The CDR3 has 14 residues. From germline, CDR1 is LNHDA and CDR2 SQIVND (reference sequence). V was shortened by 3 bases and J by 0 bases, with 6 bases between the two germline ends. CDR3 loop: CASSILRSNQPQHF. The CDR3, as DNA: TGTGCCAGTAGTATTCTGCGTAGCAATCAGCCCCAGCATTTT.

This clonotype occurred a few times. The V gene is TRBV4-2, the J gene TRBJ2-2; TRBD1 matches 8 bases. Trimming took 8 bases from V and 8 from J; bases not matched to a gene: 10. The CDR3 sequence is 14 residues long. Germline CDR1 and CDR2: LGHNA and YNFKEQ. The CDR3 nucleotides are TGTGCCAGCGCCCCGGGACAGGCTACAGGGGAGCTGTTTTTT. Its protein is CASAPGQATGELFF.

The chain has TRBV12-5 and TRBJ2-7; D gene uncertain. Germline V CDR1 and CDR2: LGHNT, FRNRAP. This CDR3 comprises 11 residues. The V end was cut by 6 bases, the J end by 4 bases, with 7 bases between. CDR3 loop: CASGSDYEQYF. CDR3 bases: TGTGCTAGTGGATCCGATTACGAGCAGTACTTC.

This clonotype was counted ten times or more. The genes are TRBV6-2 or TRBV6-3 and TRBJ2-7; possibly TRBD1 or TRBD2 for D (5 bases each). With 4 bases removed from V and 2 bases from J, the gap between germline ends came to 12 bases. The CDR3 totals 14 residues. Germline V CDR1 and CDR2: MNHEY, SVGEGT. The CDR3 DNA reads TGTGCCAGCAGTTTAAGGGACGCAACCTACGAGCAGTACTTC. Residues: CASSLRDATYEQYF.

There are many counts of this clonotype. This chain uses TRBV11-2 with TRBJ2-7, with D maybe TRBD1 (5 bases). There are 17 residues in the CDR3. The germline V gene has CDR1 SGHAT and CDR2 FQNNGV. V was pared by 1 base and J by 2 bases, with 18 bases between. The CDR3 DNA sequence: TGTGCCAGCAGCTTAGTTGTACTTCAGGGCCACCCCTACGAGCAGTACTTC. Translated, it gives CASSLVVLQGHPYEQYF.

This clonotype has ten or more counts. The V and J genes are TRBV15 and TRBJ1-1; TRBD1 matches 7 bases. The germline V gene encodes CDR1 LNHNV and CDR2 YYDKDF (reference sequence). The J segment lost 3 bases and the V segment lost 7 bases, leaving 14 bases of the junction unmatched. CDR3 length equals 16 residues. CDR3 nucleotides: TGTGCCACCAAAATTAAAACAGGGGTTTGGGACACTGAAGCTTTCTTT. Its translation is CATKIKTGVWDTEAFF.

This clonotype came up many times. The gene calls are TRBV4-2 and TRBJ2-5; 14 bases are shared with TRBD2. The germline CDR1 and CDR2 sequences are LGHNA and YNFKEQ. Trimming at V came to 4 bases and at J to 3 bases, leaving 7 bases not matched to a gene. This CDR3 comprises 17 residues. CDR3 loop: CASSRTGTSGSKETQYF. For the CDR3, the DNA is TGTGCCAGCAGCCGAACCGGGACTAGCGGGAGTAAAGAGACCCAGTACTTC.

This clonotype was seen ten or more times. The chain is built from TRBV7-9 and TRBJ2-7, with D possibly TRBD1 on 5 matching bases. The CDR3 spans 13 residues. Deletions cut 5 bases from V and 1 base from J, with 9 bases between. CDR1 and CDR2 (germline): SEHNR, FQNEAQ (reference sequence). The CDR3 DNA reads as TGTGCCAGCAGCCCCAGGGAATCCTACGAGCAGTACTTC. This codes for CASSPRESYEQYF.

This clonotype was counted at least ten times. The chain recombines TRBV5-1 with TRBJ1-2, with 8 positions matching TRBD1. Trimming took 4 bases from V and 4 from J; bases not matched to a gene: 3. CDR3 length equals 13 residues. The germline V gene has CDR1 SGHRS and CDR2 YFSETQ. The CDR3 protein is CASSVGQAYGYTF. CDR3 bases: TGCGCCAGCAGCGTGGGACAGGCCTATGGCTACACCTTC.

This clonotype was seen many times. CDR3 in DNA: TGTGCCAGCAGTCGGGACTTCCGCTCAGAGACCCAGTACTTC. Its protein is CASSRDFRSETQYF. The rearrangement joins TRBV6-5 to TRBJ2-5; weak D call: TRBD2 (6 bases). V was pared by 5 bases and J by 4 bases, with 14 bases between. Germline V lookup: CDR1 MNHEY, CDR2 SVGAGI. This CDR3 spans 14 amino acids.

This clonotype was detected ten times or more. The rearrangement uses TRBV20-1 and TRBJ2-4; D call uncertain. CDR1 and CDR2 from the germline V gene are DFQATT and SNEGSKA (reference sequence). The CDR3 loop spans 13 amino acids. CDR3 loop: CSSAWVAKNIQYF. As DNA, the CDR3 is TGCAGCAGTGCATGGGTAGCCAAAAACATTCAGTACTTC.

The CDR3: CASSEAQRGQPQHF. CDR3 sequence (DNA): TGTGCCAGCAGTGAAGCGCAAAGGGGGCAGCCCCAGCATTTT. The genes are TRBV6-1 and TRBJ1-5; tentative D call: TRBD1 (6 bases). CDR1 and CDR2 (germline): MNHNS, SASEGT. Trimming took off 0 bases at V and 7 bases at J, with 10 bases between the two ends. The CDR3 consists of 14 residues.

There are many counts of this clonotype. For the CDR3, the DNA is TGTGCCAGCACCCTCACCTCTACCCACTCGGGTTCACCCCTCCACTTT. As protein: CASTLTSTHSGSPLHF. The rearrangement links TRBV25-1 to TRBJ1-6; D unclear. Germline V gives CDR1 MGHDK, CDR2 SYGVNS. V dropped 7 bases and J dropped 9 bases, with 22 bases sitting between them. The CDR3 is 16 amino acids.

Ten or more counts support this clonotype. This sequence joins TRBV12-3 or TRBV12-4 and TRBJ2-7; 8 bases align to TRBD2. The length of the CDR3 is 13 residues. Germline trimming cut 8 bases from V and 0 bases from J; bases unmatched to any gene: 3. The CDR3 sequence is CASSGGISYEQYF. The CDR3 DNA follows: TGTGCCAGCTCGGGAGGGATCTCCTACGAGCAGTACTTC.

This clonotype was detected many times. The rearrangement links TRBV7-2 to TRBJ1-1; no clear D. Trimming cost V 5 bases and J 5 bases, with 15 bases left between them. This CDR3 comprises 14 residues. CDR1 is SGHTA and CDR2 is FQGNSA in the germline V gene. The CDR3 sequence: CASSPGTSWTEAFF. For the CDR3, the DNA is TGTGCCAGCAGCCCAGGTACCTCGTGGACTGAAGCTTTCTTT.

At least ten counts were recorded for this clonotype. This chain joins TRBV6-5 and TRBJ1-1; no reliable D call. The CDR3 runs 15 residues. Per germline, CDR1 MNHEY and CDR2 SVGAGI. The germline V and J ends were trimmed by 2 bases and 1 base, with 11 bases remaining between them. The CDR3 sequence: CASSYPGSGNTEAFF. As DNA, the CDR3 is TGTGCCAGCAGTTACCCGGGATCGGGGAACACTGAAGCTTTCTTT.

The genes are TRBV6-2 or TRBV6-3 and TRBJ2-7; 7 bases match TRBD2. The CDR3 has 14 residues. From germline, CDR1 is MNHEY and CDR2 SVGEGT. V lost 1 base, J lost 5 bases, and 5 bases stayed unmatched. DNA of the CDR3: TGTGCCAGCAGTTACTTGCGGGAGAAGGACGAGCAGTACTTC. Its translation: CASSYLREKDEQYF.